The clone carrying this T cell receptor (beta chain) came up a few times. The antigen remains unidentified. This specimen belongs to a study of graft-versus-host responses after intestinal transplantation. Overall study context: Transplants were multivisceral, liver-intestinal, or isolated intestinal. Every recipient underwent anti-thymocyte globulin induction, then tacrolimus and steroids for roughly 3 years.

Study results and limitations: Early post-transplant HvG declines tracked with peak circulating GvH clone levels.

Profiled with immunoSEQ multiplex PCR; TCRdb holds only in-frame clones, not every one. The sample has 18,000 or so clones; 85% to 95% are singletons. The CDR3 spans 15 residues. V was trimmed by 6 bases and J by 0 bases, leaving 12 bases between them. The germline gives CDR1 MNHGY, CDR2 SVAAGI. The TCR sequence derives from a human patient who received an intestinal transplant, so some T cells may come from the graft donor. The sequencing here drew on PBMCs, taken 23 days after intestinal transplant. V and J are TRBV6-9 and TRBJ1-3, with no clear D. The DNA for the CDR3 is TGTGCCAGCAGCAAGACCGTGAGCTCTGGAAACACCATATATTTT. Its translation is CASSKTVSSGNTIYF.